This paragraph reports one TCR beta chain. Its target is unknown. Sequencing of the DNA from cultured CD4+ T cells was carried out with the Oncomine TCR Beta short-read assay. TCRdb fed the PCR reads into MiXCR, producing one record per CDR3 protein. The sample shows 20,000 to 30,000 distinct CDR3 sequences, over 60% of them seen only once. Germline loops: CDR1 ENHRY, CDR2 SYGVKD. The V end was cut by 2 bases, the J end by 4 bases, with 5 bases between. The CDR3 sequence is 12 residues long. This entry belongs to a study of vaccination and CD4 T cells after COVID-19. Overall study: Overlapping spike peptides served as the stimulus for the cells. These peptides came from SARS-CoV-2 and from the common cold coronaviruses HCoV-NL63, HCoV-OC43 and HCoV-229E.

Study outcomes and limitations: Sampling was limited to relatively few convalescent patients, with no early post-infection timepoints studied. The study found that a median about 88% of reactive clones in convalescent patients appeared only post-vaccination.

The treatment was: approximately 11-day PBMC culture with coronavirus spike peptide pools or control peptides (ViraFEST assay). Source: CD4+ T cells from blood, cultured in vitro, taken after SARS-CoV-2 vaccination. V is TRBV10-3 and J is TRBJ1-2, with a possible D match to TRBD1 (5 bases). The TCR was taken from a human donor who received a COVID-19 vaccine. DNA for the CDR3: TGTGCCATCAGTGAGGGGGGCTATGGCTACACCTTC. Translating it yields CAISEGGYGYTF.